This TCR beta chain was retrieved from a study of blood T cell repertoires in COVID-19. Across the whole study: Researchers got acute and convalescent COVID-19 samples from the United States, Italy and Spain.

As processed by the authors: The authors estimated nucleated cell counts from reference gene primer amplification. This table comes from immunoSEQ multiplex PCR, and its TCRdb copy is limited to in-frame clones, with some not included. Clone size and V and J calls were adopted from that table, with D and trimming inferred from the DNA. The table has over 75,000 clones, around 82% seen once. The TCR sequence derives from a man aged 50 or older who had recovered from COVID-19. Sequencing was done on a sample of peripheral blood.

The DNA of the CDR3 is TGTGCCACCTCCTTGGGGGCCCCTGGTACGCAGTATTTT. Its protein is CATSLGAPGTQYF. V is TRBV15 and J is TRBJ2-3; TRBD1 is a possible D gene (6 bases). Deletions cut 8 bases from V and 8 bases from J, with 17 bases between. CDR3 length: 13 residues. From germline, CDR1 is LNHNV and CDR2 YYDKDF (reference sequence).